A single T cell receptor beta chain is shown here with its context. Its antigen is undetermined. Second-dose recipients at about 4 or about 12 weeks were treated as one pooled group. The data are from a study of T cell responses to AZD1222 COVID-19 vaccine. The CDR3 runs 13 residues. The V and J ends lost 8 bases and 2 bases respectively, with 13 bases between them. Germline V gene sequence: CDR1 MDHEN, CDR2 SYDVKM. Generated by immunoSEQ multiplex PCR, the TCRdb table keeps only in-frame clones and is missing some. The table shows some 96,000 clones, with about nine tenths occurring only once. General observations from the study: Donor demographics were predominantly white British with a female majority; clonal diversity may be underestimated.

This sequence originates from an adult who received the AZD1222 COVID-19 vaccine. The J gene is TRBJ2-7, the V gene TRBV28; D not resolved. This specimen was peripheral blood, taken 28 days after the second AZD1222 dose. The CDR3 here is CASEKANAYEQYF. CDR3 in DNA: TGTGCCAGCGAAAAGGCTAACGCCTACGAGCAGTACTTC.